This TCR beta chain was identified during a study of identifying expanded T cells in peripheral blood. Study results and caveats: Differentially abundant clones: around 1.2 between replicates, approximately 15 at around 14 days, less than 20 at four. Approximately 2-week clone count variance significantly increased as total template count grew.

As concerns this clone: As yet, its antigen is unknown.

The protocol was immunoSEQ multiplex PCR, while the TCRdb copy is restricted to in-frame clones and leaves out a portion. In the table there are tens of thousands of clones, roughly 90% of which are singletons. No infections or other immune events were documented during collection. The CDR3 is made up of 11 amino acids. Germline CDR1 and CDR2: GTSNPN and SVGIG (reference sequence). Trimming removed 3 bases from V and 5 bases from J, with 6 bases in between. The receptor's source is a person aged 18 to 75 in good health. Sequenced sample: blood. The chain links TRBV30 to TRBJ2-3, with unresolved D. Written as DNA, the CDR3 is TGTGCCTGGAGGGCCGGAGATACGCAGTATTTT. This sequence encodes CAWRAGDTQYF.